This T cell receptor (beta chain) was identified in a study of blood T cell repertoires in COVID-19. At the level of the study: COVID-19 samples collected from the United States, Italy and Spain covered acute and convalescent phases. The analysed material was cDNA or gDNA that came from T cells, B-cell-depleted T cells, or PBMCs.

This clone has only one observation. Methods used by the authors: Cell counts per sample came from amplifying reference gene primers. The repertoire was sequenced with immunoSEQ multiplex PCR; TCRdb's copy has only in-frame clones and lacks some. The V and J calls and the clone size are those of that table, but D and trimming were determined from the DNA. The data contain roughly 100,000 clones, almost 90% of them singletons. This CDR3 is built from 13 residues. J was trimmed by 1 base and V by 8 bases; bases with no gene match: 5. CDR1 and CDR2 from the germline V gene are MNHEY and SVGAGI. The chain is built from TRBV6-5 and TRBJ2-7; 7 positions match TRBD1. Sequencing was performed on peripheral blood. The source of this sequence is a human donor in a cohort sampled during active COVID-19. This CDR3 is CASEGQVSYEQYF. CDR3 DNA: TGTGCCAGCGAAGGACAGGTTTCCTACGAGCAGTACTTC.